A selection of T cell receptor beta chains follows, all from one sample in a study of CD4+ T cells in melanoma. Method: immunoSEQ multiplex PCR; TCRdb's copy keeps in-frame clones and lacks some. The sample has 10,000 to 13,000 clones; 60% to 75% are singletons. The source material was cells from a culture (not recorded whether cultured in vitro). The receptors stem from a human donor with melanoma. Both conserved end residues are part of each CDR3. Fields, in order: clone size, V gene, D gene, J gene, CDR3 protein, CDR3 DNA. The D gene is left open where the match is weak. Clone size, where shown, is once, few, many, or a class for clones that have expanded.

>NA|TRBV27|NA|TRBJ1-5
CASSSTLGNQPQHF
TGTGCCAGCAGTAGTACCCTTGGCAATCAGCCCCAGCATTTT
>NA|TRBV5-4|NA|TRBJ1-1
CASSRWRRSTEAFF
TGTGCCAGCAGCCGCTGGAGAAGGAGCACTGAAGCTTTCTTT
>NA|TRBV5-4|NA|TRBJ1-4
CATQERANEKLFF
TGTGCCACCCAGGAAAGAGCTAATGAAAAACTGTTTTTT
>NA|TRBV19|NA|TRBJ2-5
CASSIGRGGETQYF
TGTGCCAGTAGTATCGGCAGGGGCGGGGAGACCCAGTACTTC
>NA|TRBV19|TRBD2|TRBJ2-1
CASSIRSGGALNEQFF
TGTGCCAGTAGTATCCGTAGCGGGGGAGCCCTGAATGAGCAGTTCTTC
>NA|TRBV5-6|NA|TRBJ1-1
CASSYLRGLEAFF
TGTGCCAGCAGTTACCTGAGGGGCCTTGAAGCTTTCTTT
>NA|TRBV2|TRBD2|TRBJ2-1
CASRSLGGTSWEQFF
TGTGCCAGCAGGTCGTTGGGGGGGACGTCATGGGAGCAGTTCTTC
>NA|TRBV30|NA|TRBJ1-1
CAWSPGPPGAAFF
TGTGCCTGGAGCCCGGGACCCCCTGGGGCAGCTTTCTTT
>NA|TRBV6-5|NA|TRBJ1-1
CASSYMADPNTEAFF
TGTGCCAGCAGTTACATGGCAGACCCTAACACTGAAGCTTTCTTT
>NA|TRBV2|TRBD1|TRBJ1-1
CASSEGWSGGTEAFF
TGTGCCAGCAGTGAAGGATGGTCAGGGGGCACTGAAGCTTTCTTT
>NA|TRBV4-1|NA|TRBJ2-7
CASSQGPGPSYEQYF
TGCGCCAGCAGCCAAGGACCGGGACCCTCCTACGAGCAGTACTTC
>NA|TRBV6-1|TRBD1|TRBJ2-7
CASSEDDRGLKQYF
TGTGCCAGCAGTGAAGACGACAGGGGTCTGAAGCAGTACTTC
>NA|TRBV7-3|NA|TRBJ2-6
CASSLGGSGANVLTF
TGTGCCAGCAGCTTAGGAGGGTCTGGGGCCAACGTCCTGACTTTC
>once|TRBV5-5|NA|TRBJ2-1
CASSHRTGPLGYNEQFF
TGTGCCAGCAGCCACCGGACTGGGCCACTGGGCTACAATGAGCAGTTCTTC
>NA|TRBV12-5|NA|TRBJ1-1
CASGLPGKLVNTEAFF
TGTGCTAGTGGTTTGCCGGGGAAACTTGTGAACACTGAAGCTTTCTTT
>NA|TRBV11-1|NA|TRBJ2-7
CASSFGAGPFEQYF
TGTGCCAGCAGCTTTGGGGCGGGACCTTTCGAGCAGTACTTC
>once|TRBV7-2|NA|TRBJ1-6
CASSSFGQNSPLHF
TGTGCCAGCAGCTCCTTCGGACAGAATTCACCCCTCCACTTT
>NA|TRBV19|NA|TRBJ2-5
CASSIAQGPQETQYF
TGTGCCAGTAGTATAGCGCAGGGGCCCCAAGAGACCCAGTACTTC
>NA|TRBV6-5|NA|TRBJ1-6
CASNAGKGYNSPLHF
TGTGCCAGCAATGCAGGGAAGGGATATAATTCACCCCTCCACTTT
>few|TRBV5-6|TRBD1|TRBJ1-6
CASSLLGGQGNSPLHF
TGTGCCAGCAGCTTATTAGGCGGACAGGGGAATTCACCCCTCCACTTT
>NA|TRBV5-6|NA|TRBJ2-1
CASSSREIRYNEQFF
TGTGCCAGCAGCTCCCGGGAGATACGTTACAATGAGCAGTTCTTC
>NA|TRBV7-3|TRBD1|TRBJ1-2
CASSLTGHGYTF
TGTGCCAGCAGCCTGACAGGGCATGGCTACACCTTC
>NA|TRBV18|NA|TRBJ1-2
CASAPPGNSYGYTF
TGTGCCAGCGCCCCCCCCGGGAACTCCTATGGCTACACCTTC
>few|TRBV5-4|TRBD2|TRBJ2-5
CASSQGTSAYQETQYF
TGTGCCAGCAGCCAAGGGACTAGCGCGTACCAAGAGACCCAGTACTTC
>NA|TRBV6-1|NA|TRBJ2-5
CASSEVVQETQYF
TGTGCCAGCAGTGAAGTCGTCCAAGAGACCCAGTACTTC
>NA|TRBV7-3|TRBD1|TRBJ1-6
CASSQQGKSPLHF
TGTGCCAGCAGCCAACAGGGGAAATCACCCCTCCACTTT
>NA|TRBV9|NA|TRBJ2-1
CASNRTPPAYNEQFF
TGTGCCAGCAATCGGACCCCGCCGGCCTACAATGAGCAGTTCTTC
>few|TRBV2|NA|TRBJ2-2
CASTLPDGELFF
TGTGCCAGCACTCTGCCGGACGGGGAGCTGTTTTTT
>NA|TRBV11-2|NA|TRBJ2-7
CASSPTRNEQYF
TGTGCCAGCAGCCCGACCAGGAACGAGCAGTACTTC
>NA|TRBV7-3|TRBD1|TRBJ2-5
CASSPRQGEVETQYF
TGTGCCAGCAGCCCGCGACAGGGGGAGGTAGAGACCCAGTACTTC
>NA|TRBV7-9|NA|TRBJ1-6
CASRVQDSPLHF
TGTGCCAGCAGGGTTCAGGATTCACCCCTCCACTTT
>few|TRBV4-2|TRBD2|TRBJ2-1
CASSQGDGGNDEQFF
TGTGCCAGCAGCCAAGGCGACGGGGGGAACGATGAGCAGTTCTTC
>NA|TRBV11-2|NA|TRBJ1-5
CASSPVDQPQHF
TGTGCCAGCAGCCCAGTAGATCAGCCCCAGCATTTT
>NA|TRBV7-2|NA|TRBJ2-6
CASSLVHISGANVLTF
TGTGCCAGCAGCTTAGTACACATCTCTGGGGCCAACGTCCTGACTTTC
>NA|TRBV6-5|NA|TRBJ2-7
CASRRDSVYEQYF
TGTGCCAGCCGGAGGGACAGTGTCTACGAGCAGTACTTC
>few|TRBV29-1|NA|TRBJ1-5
CSVGSVDQPQHF
TGCAGCGTTGGTTCAGTCGATCAGCCCCAGCATTTT
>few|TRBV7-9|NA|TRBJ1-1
CASSLGENTEAFF
TGTGCCAGCAGCTTAGGGGAGAACACTGAAGCTTTCTTT
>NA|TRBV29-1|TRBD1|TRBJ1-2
CSVEDRGTGGGGYTF
TGCAGCGTTGAAGATAGGGGGACAGGGGGCGGTGGCTACACCTTC
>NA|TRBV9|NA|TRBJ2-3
CASSAPLGRPFSTDTQYF
TGTGCCAGCAGCGCCCCATTGGGGCGACCGTTTAGCACAGATACGCAGTATTTT
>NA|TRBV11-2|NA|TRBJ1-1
CASSLTRTMNTEAFF
TGTGCCAGCAGCCTCACGAGGACCATGAACACTGAAGCTTTCTTT
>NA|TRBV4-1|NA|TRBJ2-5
CASSRNTKQYF
TGCGCCAGCAGCCGCAATACCAAGCAGTACTTC
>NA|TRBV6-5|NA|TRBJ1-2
CASSYGQRDGYTF
TGTGCCAGCAGTTATGGCCAGAGAGATGGCTACACCTTC
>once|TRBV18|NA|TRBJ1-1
CASSPPNRGNTEAFF
TGTGCCAGCTCACCACCGAACAGAGGGAACACTGAAGCTTTCTTT
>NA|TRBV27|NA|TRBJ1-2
CASRTYGGSTGYTF
TGTGCCAGCAGAACCTATGGTGGGTCGACGGGCTACACCTTC
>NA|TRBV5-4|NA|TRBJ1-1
CASSLGGRNTEAFF
TGTGCCAGCAGCTTGGGAGGCAGGAACACTGAAGCTTTCTTT
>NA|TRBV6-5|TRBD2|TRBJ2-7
CATSGGASYEQYF
TGTGCCACGAGCGGGGGGGCCTCCTACGAGCAGTACTTC
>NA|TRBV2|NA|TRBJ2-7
CASSARLGSEQYF
TGTGCCAGCAGTGCAAGACTAGGTTCCGAGCAGTACTTC
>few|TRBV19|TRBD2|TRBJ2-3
CASSPLAASTDTQYF
TGTGCCAGTAGTCCACTAGCGGCTAGCACAGATACGCAGTATTTT
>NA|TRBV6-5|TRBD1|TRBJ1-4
CASSRTGPNEKLFF
TGTGCCAGCAGCCGGACAGGGCCGAATGAAAAACTGTTTTTT
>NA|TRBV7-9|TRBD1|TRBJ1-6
CASSVRGQVGPLHF
TGTGCCAGCAGCGTCCGGGGACAGGTGGGACCCCTCCACTTT
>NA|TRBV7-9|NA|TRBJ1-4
CASSLTQGTNEKLFF
TGTGCCAGCAGCTTAACACAGGGTACGAACGAAAAACTGTTTTTT
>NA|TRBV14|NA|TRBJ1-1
CASSLSMNTEAFF
TGTGCCAGCAGCTTGAGCATGAACACTGAAGCTTTCTTT
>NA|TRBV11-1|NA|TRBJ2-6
CASSLGPFGGSGANVLTF
TGTGCCAGCAGCTTAGGACCATTCGGGGGATCCGGGGCCAACGTCCTGACTTTC
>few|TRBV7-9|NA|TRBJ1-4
CASSLGGQFNEKLFF
TGTGCCAGCAGCTTAGGAGGTCAGTTTAATGAAAAACTGTTTTTT
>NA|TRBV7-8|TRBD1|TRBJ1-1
CASSFSDRGPVEAFF
TGTGCCAGCAGCTTTTCCGACAGGGGGCCCGTTGAAGCTTTCTTT
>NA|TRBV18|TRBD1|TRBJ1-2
CASSHGQGAYGYTF
TGTGCCAGCTCACACGGACAGGGGGCCTATGGCTACACCTTC
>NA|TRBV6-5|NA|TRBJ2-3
CASSTPQSTDTQYF
TGTGCCAGCAGTACTCCGCAGAGCACAGATACGCAGTATTTT
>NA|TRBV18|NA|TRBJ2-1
CASSAETGSGEQFF
TGTGCCAGCTCAGCAGAAACAGGGTCGGGTGAGCAGTTCTTC